This T cell receptor beta chain emerged from a study of cytomegalovirus exposure and HLA in healthy donors. Study-level results: Reports indicated that the classifier achieved high specificity and sensitivity in diagnosing cytomegalovirus status. Productive rates of about 87% or about 30% were seen for most TCR beta V segments in an earlier analysis.

The CDR3 sequence is 14 residues long. Germline CDR1 is LNHDA and CDR2 is SQIVND (reference sequence). The V end lost 4 bases, the J end lost 1 base, and 10 bases lay between the germline ends. The PCR made use of 60 Vbeta and 13 Jbeta primers. TCRdb's copy holds only in-frame clones and misses some; the assay was immunoSEQ multiplex PCR. Here the sample spans roughly 190,000 clones, 65% to 85% being singletons. As for this clone: Its antigen is undetermined.

The source is a female donor in good health and CMV-seronegative. The chain employs TRBV19 and TRBJ2-5, with D possibly TRBD2 on 5 matching bases. Specimen: PBMCs. The CDR3 region is CASSTGLVQETQYF. In DNA form, the CDR3 reads TGTGCCAGTAGTACAGGACTGGTCCAAGAGACCCAGTACTTC.